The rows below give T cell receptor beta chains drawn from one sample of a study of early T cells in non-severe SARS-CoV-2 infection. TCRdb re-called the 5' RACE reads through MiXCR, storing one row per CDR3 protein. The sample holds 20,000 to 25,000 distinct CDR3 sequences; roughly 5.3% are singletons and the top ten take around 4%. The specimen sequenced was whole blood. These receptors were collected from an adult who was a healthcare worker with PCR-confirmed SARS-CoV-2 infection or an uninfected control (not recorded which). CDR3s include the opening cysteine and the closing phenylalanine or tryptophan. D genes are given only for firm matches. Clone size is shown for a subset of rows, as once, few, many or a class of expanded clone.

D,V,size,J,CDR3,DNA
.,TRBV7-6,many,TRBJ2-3,CASSLEQGGATDTQYF,TGTGCCAGCAGCCTGGAACAGGGAGGTGCCACAGATACGCAGTATTTT
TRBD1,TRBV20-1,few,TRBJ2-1,CSARPHGTGGNEQFF,TGCAGTGCTAGACCCCATGGGACAGGGGGTAACGAGCAGTTCTTC
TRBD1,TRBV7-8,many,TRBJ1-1,CASSSSTGENTEAFF,TGTGCCAGCAGCAGCTCGACAGGGGAGAACACTGAAGCTTTCTTT
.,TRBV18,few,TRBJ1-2,CASSPTQTNYGYTF,TGTGCCAGCTCACCCACACAGACTAACTATGGCTACACCTTC
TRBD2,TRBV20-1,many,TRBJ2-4,CSAPFPGGAKNIQYF,TGCAGTGCTCCTTTCCCGGGGGGGGCCAAAAACATTCAGTACTTC
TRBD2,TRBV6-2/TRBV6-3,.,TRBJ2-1,CASSYSASGGQQFF,TGTGCCAGCAGTTACTCAGCTAGCGGGGGACAGCAGTTCTTC
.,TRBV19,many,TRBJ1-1,CASKEWGEAFF,TGTGCCAGTAAGGAATGGGGTGAAGCTTTCTTT
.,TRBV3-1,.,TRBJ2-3,CASSLSPGQIITDTQYF,TGTGCCAGCAGCCTCTCTCCCGGGCAGATTATCACAGATACGCAGTATTTT
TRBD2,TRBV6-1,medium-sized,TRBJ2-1,CASSEGGGGYNEQFF,TGTGCCAGCAGTGAAGGCGGGGGGGGCTACAATGAGCAGTTCTTC
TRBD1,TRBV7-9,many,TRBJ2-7,CATNRGAYEQYF,TGTGCCACAAACAGGGGTGCCTACGAGCAGTACTTC
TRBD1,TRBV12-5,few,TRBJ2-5,CASGLTNRGYQETQYF,TGTGCTAGTGGTTTGACAAACAGGGGATACCAAGAGACCCAGTACTTC
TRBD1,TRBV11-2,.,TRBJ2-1,CASSLFGQGNNEQFF,TGTGCCAGCAGCTTATTCGGACAGGGGAACAATGAGCAGTTCTTC
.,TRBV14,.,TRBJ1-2,CASSQGRSYGYTF,TGTGCCAGCAGCCAGGGCAGGTCCTATGGCTACACCTTC
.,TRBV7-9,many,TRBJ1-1,CASSLKGADTEAFF,TGTGCCAGCAGCTTAAAAGGGGCGGACACTGAAGCTTTCTTT
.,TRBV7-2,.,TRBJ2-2,CASSSTVLGDKNTGELFF,TGTGCCAGCAGCTCGACGGTGCTTGGGGACAAGAACACCGGGGAGCTGTTTTTT
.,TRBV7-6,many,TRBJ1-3,CASSLVGNTIYF,TGTGCCAGCAGCTTAGTTGGAAACACCATATATTTT
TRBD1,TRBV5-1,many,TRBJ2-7,CASSTDRGNHEQYF,TGCGCCAGCAGTACGGACAGGGGAAACCACGAGCAGTACTTC
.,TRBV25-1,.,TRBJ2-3,CASSEYRADTQYF,TGTGCCAGCAGTGAATACCGCGCAGATACGCAGTATTTT
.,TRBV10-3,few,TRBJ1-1,CAISDMGRPNTEAFF,TGTGCCATCAGTGACATGGGACGGCCGAACACTGAAGCTTTCTTT
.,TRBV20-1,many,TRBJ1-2,CSASGPRYGYTF,TGCAGTGCTTCTGGGCCTAGATATGGCTACACCTTC
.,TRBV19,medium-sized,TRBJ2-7,CASSKRTSYEQYF,TGTGCCAGTAGTAAGCGTACCTCCTACGAGCAGTACTTC
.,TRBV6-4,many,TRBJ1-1,CASSEGTEAFF,TGTGCCAGCAGTGAAGGCACTGAAGCTTTCTTT